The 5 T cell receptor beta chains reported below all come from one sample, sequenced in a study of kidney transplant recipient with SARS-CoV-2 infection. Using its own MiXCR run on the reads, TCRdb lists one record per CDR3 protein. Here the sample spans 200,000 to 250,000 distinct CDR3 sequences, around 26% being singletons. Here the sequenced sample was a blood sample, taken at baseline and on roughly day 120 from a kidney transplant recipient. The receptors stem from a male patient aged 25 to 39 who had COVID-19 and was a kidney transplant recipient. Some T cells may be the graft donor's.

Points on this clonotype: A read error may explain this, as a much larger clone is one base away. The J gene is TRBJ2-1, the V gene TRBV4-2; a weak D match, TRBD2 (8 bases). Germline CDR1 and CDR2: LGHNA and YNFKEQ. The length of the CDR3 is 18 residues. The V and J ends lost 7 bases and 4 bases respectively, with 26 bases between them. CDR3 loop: CASNQGGSGRGEYNEQFF. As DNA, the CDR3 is TGTGCCAGCAACCAGGGGGGGAGCGGGAGAGGGGAGTACAATGAGCAGTTCTTC.

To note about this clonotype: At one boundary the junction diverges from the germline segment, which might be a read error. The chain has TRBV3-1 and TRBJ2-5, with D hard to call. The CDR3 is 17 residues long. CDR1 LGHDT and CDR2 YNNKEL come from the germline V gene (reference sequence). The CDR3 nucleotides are TGTGCCGGCAGCCAGGACCGTCCTATTTCTTTCTCTGAGACCCAGTACTTC. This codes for CAGSQDRPISFSETQYF.

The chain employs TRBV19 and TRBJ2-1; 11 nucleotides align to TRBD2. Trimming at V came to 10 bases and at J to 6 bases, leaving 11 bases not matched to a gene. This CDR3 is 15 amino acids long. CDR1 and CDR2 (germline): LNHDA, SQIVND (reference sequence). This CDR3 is CATKWSSGRGNEQFF. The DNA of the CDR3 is TGTGCCACAAAATGGAGTAGCGGGAGGGGCAATGAGCAGTTCTTC.

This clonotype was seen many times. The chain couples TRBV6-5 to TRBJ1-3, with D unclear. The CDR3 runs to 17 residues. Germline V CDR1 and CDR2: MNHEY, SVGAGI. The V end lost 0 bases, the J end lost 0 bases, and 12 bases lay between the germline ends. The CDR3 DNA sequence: TGTGCCAGCAGTTACTCGAGTACCAGGCACTCTGGAAACACCATATATTTT. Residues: CASSYSSTRHSGNTIYF.

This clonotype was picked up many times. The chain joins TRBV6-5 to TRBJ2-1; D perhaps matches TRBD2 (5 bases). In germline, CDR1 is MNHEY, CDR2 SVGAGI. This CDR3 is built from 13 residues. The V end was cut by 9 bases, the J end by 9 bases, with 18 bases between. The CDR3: CASKKDPSGEQFF. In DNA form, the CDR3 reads TGTGCCAGTAAAAAGGACCCCAGCGGTGAGCAGTTCTTC.